These 15 T cell receptor beta chains share one sample of origin, sequenced in a study of CD8+ T cells in alopecia areata. Treatment of the sample: oral pan-JAK inhibitor, 5-10 mg twice daily. TCR sequencing used cDNA made by reverse transcription of extracted RNA. Profiled with immunoSEQ multiplex PCR; TCRdb holds only in-frame clones, not every one. The sample contains about 190,000 clones, less than 65% of which appear only once. Sample: CD4+ T cells sorted from blood, taken at week 4, from a patient treated with tofacitinib. These receptor sequences come from a human donor with alopecia areata.

This chain connects TRBV7-2 to TRBJ1-2; 7 bases match TRBD1. The germline CDR1 and CDR2 sequences are SGHTA and FQGNSA. The CDR3 sequence is 14 residues long. Trimming cost V 3 bases and J 3 bases; bases outside gene matches: 4. The CDR3 region is CASSLTGLDYGYTF. The CDR3 DNA reads as TGTGCCAGCAGCTTGACAGGGTTGGACTATGGCTACACCTTC.

The gene calls are TRBV29-1 and TRBJ2-2, with 8 bases that match TRBD1. The CDR3 totals 15 residues. V trimming: 6 bases; J trimming: 4 bases; junction bases outside the gene matches: 10. CDR1 and CDR2 (germline): SQVTM, ANQGSEA. CDR3 in DNA: TGCAGCGTGGAGCAGGGGGCAGTTGGCACCGGGGAGCTGTTTTTT. The encoded protein is CSVEQGAVGTGELFF.

V usage is TRBV6-5 and J usage is TRBJ2-3; possibly TRBD1 or TRBD2 for D (6 bases each). Deletions cut 2 bases from V and 2 bases from J, with 11 bases between. CDR1 and CDR2 from the germline V gene are MNHEY and SVGAGI. The CDR3 sequence is 15 residues long. The CDR3 DNA follows: TGTGCCAGCAGTTACAGGGGGGATACCACAGATACGCAGTATTTT. Its translation: CASSYRGDTTDTQYF.

This clone appeared a few times. The chain uses TRBV7-2 and TRBJ2-1; 7 positions agree with TRBD1. Germline loops: CDR1 SGHTA, CDR2 FQGNSA. The CDR3 loop spans 15 amino acids. Trimming cost V 5 bases and J 6 bases; bases outside gene matches: 10. The CDR3 DNA reads as TGTGCCAGCAGCGTCGACAGGGTTGGGGTCAATGAGCAGTTCTTC. This gives the protein CASSVDRVGVNEQFF.

This chain connects TRBV30 to TRBJ2-2, with D unclear. The CDR3 totals 13 residues. Trimming took 4 bases from V and 6 from J, leaving 12 bases between them. Germline CDR1 and CDR2: GTSNPN and SVGIG (reference sequence). This CDR3 is CAWIRYPAGELFF. The DNA for the CDR3 is TGTGCCTGGATCCGGTACCCAGCCGGGGAGCTGTTTTTT.

This chain uses TRBV7-8 with TRBJ2-1; maybe TRBD2 (5 bases). The V gene's germline CDR1 is SGHVS and CDR2 FQNEAQ. CDR3 length equals 15 residues. V lost 1 base and J lost 0, with 7 bases in between. Here the CDR3 reads CASSLDRGSYNEQFF. Here the CDR3 DNA reads TGTGCCAGCAGCTTAGATCGGGGCTCCTACAATGAGCAGTTCTTC. The whole variable domain, filled in from reference TRBV7-8 and TRBJ2-1, reads GAGVSQSPRYKVAKRGQDVALRCDPISGHVSLFWYQQALGQGPEFLTYFQNEAQLDKSGLPSDRFFAERPEGSVSTLKIQRTQQEDSAVYLCASSLDRGSYNEQFFGPGTRLTVL.

CDR3 loop: CSATGTGGSETQYF. DNA for the CDR3: TGCAGCGCCACCGGGACAGGGGGCAGTGAGACCCAGTACTTC. The chain joins TRBV29-1 to TRBJ2-5; 12 bases match TRBD1. The V gene end was trimmed by 7 bases and the J gene end by 5 bases; junction bases not matched to a gene: 8. Germline values: CDR1 SQVTM, CDR2 ANQGSEA. The CDR3 sequence is 14 residues long.

The chain is built from TRBV27 and TRBJ2-5; TRBD2 matches 13 bases. The CDR3 spans 15 residues. Looked up from germline, CDR1 is MNHEY and CDR2 is SMNVEV (reference sequence). Trimming at V came to 6 bases and at J to 7 bases, leaving 8 bases not matched to a gene. The CDR3 loop reads CASSETSGGLRTQYF. The CDR3 nucleotides are TGTGCCAGCAGCGAGACTAGCGGGGGGTTACGGACCCAGTACTTC.

The chain links TRBV5-6 to TRBJ1-1, with a tentative D call TRBD1 (5 bases). V was trimmed by 0 bases and J by 0 bases, leaving 6 bases between them. Germline V gene lookup returns CDR1 SGHDT and CDR2 YYEEEE. This CDR3 is 14 amino acids long. CDR3 sequence reads: CASSLGQMNTEAFF. The CDR3 bases are TGTGCCAGCAGCTTGGGACAGATGAACACTGAAGCTTTCTTT.

The chain combines TRBV29-1 with TRBJ2-3; no clear D. The V and J ends lost 4 bases and 2 bases respectively, with 10 bases between them. CDR3 length: 13 residues. Looked up from germline, CDR1 is SQVTM and CDR2 is ANQGSEA. CDR3: CSVGDPATDTQYF. Written as DNA, the CDR3 is TGCAGCGTTGGAGATCCAGCCACAGATACGCAGTATTTT.

The sample holds one count of this clone. The chain recombines TRBV6-6 with TRBJ2-3; possibly TRBD2 for D (5 bases). V was trimmed by 7 bases and J by 2 bases, leaving 13 bases between them. Germline CDR1 MNHNY, CDR2 SVGAGI (reference sequence). This CDR3 has 14 amino acids. In nucleotides, the CDR3 is TGTGCCAGCAAAAAGGGAGAAAACACAGATACGCAGTATTTT. It is translated as CASKKGENTDTQYF.

Turning to this clone: The sample holds other DNA sequences that translate to the same CDR3. The genes are TRBV5-1 and TRBJ1-2; 9 nucleotides line up with TRBD1. CDR3 length: 13 amino acids. V was clipped by 3 bases and J by 4 bases; unmatched bases: 1. Germline-derived CDR1 and CDR2 are SGHRS and YFSETQ. For the CDR3, the DNA is TGCGCCAGCAGCTCGGGACAGGGCTATGGCTACACCTTC. Its protein product is CASSSGQGYGYTF.

This chain connects TRBV2 to TRBJ2-7; no clear D gene. From germline, CDR1 is SNHLY and CDR2 FYNNEI. This CDR3 comprises 14 residues. Trimming took off 7 bases at V and 2 bases at J, with 15 bases between the two ends. CDR3 protein: CASISAGPAYEQYF. CDR3 coding DNA: TGTGCCAGCATCTCGGCAGGACCCGCCTACGAGCAGTACTTC.

The chain is built from TRBV7-2 and TRBJ2-1; 7 positions agree with TRBD2. The V gene's germline CDR1 is SGHTA and CDR2 FQGNSA. Germline trimming cut 5 bases from V and 2 bases from J; bases unmatched to any gene: 6. This CDR3 is 15 amino acids long. CDR3 sequence reads: CASSLTGGTYNEQFF. In DNA form, the CDR3 reads TGTGCCAGCAGCCTCACGGGGGGTACCTACAATGAGCAGTTCTTC.

The genes are TRBV5-1 and TRBJ1-2; D might be TRBD1 (6 bases). Germline V gene lookup returns CDR1 SGHRS and CDR2 YFSETQ. V lost 5 bases, J lost 8 bases, and 13 bases lay in between. This CDR3 has 12 amino acids. CDR3 nucleotide sequence: TGCGCCAGCAGAGGGGGGAGAGAGGGCTACACCTTC. Residues: CASRGGREGYTF.